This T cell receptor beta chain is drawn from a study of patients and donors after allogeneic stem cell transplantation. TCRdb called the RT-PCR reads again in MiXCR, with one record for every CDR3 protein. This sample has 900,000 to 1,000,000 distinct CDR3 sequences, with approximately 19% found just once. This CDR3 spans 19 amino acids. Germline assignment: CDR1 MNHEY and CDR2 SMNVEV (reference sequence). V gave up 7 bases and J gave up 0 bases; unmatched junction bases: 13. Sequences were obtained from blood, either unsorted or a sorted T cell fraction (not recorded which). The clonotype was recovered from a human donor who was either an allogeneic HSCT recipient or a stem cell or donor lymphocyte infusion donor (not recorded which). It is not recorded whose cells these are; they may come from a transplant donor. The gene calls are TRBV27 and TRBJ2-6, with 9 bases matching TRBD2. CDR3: CASTTSGEPSVSGANVLTF. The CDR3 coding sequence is TGTGCCAGCACGACTAGCGGTGAACCATCAGTCTCTGGGGCCAACGTCCTGACTTTC.